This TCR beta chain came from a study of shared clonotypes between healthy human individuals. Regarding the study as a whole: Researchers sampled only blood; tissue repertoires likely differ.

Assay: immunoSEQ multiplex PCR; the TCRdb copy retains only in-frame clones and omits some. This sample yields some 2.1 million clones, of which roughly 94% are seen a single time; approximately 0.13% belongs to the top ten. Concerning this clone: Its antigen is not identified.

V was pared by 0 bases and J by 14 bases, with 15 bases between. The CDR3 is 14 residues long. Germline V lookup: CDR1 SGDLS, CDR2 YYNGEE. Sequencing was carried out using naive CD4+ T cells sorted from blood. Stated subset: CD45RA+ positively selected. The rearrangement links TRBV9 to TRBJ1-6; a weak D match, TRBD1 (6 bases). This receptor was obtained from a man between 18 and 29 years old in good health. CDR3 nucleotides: TGTGCCAGCAGCGTAGCAGACAGGTTAGGGGCCCTCCACTTT. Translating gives CASSVADRLGALHF.